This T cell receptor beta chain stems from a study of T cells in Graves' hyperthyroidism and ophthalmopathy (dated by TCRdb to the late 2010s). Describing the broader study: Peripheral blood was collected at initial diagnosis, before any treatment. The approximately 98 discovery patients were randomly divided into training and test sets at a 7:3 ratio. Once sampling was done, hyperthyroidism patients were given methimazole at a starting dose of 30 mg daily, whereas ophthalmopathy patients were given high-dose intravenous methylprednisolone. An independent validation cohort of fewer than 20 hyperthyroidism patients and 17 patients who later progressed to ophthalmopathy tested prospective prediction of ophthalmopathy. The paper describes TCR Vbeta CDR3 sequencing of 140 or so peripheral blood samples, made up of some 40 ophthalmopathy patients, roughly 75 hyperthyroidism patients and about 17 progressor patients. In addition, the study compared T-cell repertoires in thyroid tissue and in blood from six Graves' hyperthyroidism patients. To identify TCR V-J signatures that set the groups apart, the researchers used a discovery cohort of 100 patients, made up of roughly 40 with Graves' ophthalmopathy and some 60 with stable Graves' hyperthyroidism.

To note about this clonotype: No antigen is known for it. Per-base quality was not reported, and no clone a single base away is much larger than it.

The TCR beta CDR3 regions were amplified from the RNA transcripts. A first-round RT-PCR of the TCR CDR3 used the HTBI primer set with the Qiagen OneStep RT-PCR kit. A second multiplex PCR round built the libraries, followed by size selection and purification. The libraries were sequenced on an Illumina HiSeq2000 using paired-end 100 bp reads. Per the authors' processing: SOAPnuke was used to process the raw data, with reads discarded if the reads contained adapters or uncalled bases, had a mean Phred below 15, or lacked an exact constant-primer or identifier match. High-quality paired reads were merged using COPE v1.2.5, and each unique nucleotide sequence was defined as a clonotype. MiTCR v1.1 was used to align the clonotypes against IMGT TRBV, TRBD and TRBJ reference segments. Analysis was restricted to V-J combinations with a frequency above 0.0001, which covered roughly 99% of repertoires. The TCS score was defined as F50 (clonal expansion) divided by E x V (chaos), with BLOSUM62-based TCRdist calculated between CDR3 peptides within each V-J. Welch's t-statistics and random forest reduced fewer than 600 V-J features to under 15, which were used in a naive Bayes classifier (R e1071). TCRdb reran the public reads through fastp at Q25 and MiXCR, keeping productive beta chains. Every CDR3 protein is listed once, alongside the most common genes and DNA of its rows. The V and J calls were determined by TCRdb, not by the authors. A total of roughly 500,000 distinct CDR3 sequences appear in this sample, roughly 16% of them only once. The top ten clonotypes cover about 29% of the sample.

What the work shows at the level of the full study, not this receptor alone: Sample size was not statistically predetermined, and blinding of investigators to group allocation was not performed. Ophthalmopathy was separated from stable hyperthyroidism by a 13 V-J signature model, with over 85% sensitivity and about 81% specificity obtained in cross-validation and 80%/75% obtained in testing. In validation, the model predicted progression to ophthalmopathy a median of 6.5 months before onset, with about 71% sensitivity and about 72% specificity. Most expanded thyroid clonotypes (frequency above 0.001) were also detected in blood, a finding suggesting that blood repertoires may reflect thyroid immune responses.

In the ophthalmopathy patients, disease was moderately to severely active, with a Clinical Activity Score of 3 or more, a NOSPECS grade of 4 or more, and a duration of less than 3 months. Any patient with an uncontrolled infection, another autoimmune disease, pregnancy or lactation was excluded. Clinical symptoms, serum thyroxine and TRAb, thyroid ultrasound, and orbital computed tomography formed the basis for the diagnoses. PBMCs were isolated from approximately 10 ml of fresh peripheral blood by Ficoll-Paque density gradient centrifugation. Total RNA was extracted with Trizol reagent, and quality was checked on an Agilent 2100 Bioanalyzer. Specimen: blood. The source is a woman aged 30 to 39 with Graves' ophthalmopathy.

The CDR3 protein: CASTPDGSSYNEQFF. Read as DNA, the sequence is TGTGCCAGCACCCCGGACGGGAGCTCCTACAATGAGCAGTTCTTC. Here the chain combines TRBV6-1 and TRBJ2-1; TRBD2 is perhaps the D gene, given 6 matching bases. Relative to germline, V is 7 bases shorter and J is 0 bases shorter, with 13 bases between their ends. The CDR3 holds 15 amino acids from the cysteine to the phenylalanine. The kept DNA is CDR3 alone, 45 bases in frame from the first base. CDR1 and CDR2 were assigned from the germline V gene as MNHNS and SASEGT.